The next 23 T cell receptor beta chains were all read from a single sample in a study of blood T cell repertoires in COVID-19. Produced via immunoSEQ multiplex PCR; TCRdb's table is partial and in-frame only. The table has about 94,000 clones, approximately 80% seen once; the top ten hold around 19%. The source material was peripheral blood. These receptors were taken from a human donor in a cohort sampled during active COVID-19.

The rearrangement joins TRBV10-2 to TRBJ2-1; 10 bases are a match to TRBD2. The germline CDR1 and CDR2 sequences are WSHSY and SAAADI. The length of the CDR3 is 14 residues. V trimming: 7 bases; J trimming: 7 bases; junction bases outside the gene matches: 7. The CDR3 region is CASTRTSGSNEQFF. CDR3 DNA sequence: TGCGCCAGCACTAGGACTAGCGGCTCTAATGAGCAGTTCTTC.

The chain links TRBV6-5 to TRBJ2-7, with 13 bases aligning to TRBD2. This CDR3 comprises 15 residues. Trimming at V came to 6 bases and at J to 4 bases, leaving 6 bases not matched to a gene. Looked up from germline, CDR1 is MNHEY and CDR2 is SVGAGI. CDR3 coding DNA: TGTGCCAGCAGCAGACTAGCGGGAGGAGCGTACGAGCAGTACTTC. Translated: CASSRLAGGAYEQYF.

J is TRBJ2-7 and V is TRBV30; 10 bases line up with TRBD1. Per germline, CDR1 GTSNPN and CDR2 SVGIG (reference sequence). V dropped 8 bases and J dropped 6; count of bases not matched to a gene: 7. The CDR3 covers 12 residues. The DNA for the CDR3 is TGTGCCAGATCGGGACAGGGGATCGAGCAGTACTTC. Protein sequence: CARSGQGIEQYF. The variable domain in full, with the rest retrieved from reference TRBV30 and TRBJ2-7, is SQTIHQWPATLVQPVGSPLSLECTVEGTSNPNLYWYRQAAGRGLQLLFYSVGIGQISSEVPQNLSASRPQDRQFILSSKKLLLSDSGFYLCARSGQGIEQYFGPGTRLTVT.

The chain couples TRBV4-2 to TRBJ2-7; D not certain. Looked up from germline, CDR1 is LGHNA and CDR2 is YNFKEQ. Trimming pared 0 bases from V and 0 bases from J, leaving 3 bases between. There are 13 residues in the CDR3. The CDR3 coding sequence is TGTGCCAGCAGCCAAGACGGCTCCTACGAGCAGTACTTC. As protein: CASSQDGSYEQYF.

This clone was found a few times. V is TRBV9 and J is TRBJ2-7; D not certain. Looked up from germline, CDR1 is SGDLS and CDR2 is YYNGEE. The CDR3 has 13 residues. Trimming cost V 0 bases and J 2 bases, with 6 bases left between them. The DNA for the CDR3 is TGTGCCAGCAGCGTAGACGAGACCTACGAGCAGTACTTC. Protein sequence: CASSVDETYEQYF.

This clone was observed a handful of times. The chain links TRBV5-6 to TRBJ2-5, with a weak D call TRBD2 (5 bases). This CDR3 comprises 14 residues. Germline V CDR1 and CDR2: SGHDT, YYEEEE. The germline V and J ends were trimmed by 3 bases and 5 bases, with 14 bases remaining between them. The CDR3 reads CASSYLRERETQYF. The DNA for the CDR3 is TGTGCCAGCAGCTACCTCCGGGAAAGGGAGACCCAGTACTTC. Filled out from reference TRBV5-6 and TRBJ2-5, the complete variable domain reads DAGVTQSPTHLIKTRGQQVTLRCSPKSGHDTVSWYQQALGQGPQFIFQYYEEEERQRGNFPDRFSGHQFPNYSSELNVNALLLGDSALYLCASSYLRERETQYFGPGTRLLVL.

Only a few counts were recorded for this clone. The J gene is TRBJ2-7, the V gene TRBV3-1 (or the pseudogene TRBV3-2); D may be TRBD2 (5 bases). V dropped 5 bases and J dropped 6 bases, with 14 bases sitting between them. The germline V gene encodes CDR1 LGHDT and CDR2 YNNKEL (reference sequence). The CDR3 contains 13 residues. The CDR3 bases are TGTGCCAGCAGCTACGGCGGGTGGAGCGAGCAGTACTTC. Translating gives CASSYGGWSEQYF.

The rearrangement joins TRBV10-2 to TRBJ1-6; 9 bases line up with TRBD1. V gave up 8 bases and J gave up 10 bases; unmatched junction bases: 6. This CDR3 contains 13 residues. CDR1 WSHSY and CDR2 SAAADI come from the germline V gene. The CDR3 region is CASGGQGNSPLHF. The CDR3 region has the DNA TGCGCCAGCGGGGGACAGGGAAACTCACCCCTCCACTTT.

In its sample, this clone was seen once. The chain employs TRBV5-5 and TRBJ2-2; 8 bases line up with TRBD2. With V trimmed by 2 bases and J by 6 bases, 3 bases remained unmatched. Germline V gene lookup returns CDR1 SGHKS and CDR2 YYEKEE (reference sequence). CDR3 length equals 14 residues. CDR3 sequence: CASSFWTSPGELFF. CDR3 DNA: TGTGCCAGCAGCTTCTGGACTAGCCCCGGGGAGCTGTTTTTT.

V gene TRBV15 combines with J gene TRBJ2-7, with D possibly matching TRBD2 (6 bases). The CDR3 covers 16 residues. Germline lookup yields CDR1 LNHNV and CDR2 YYDKDF (reference sequence). Trimming left V 0 bases short and J 7 bases short, with 19 bases between. The CDR3 region is CATSRDQAGLLREQYF. In DNA form, the CDR3 reads TGTGCCACCAGCAGAGATCAGGCGGGATTACTGAGGGAGCAGTACTTC. The variable domain in full, with the rest retrieved from reference TRBV15 and TRBJ2-7, is DAMVIQNPRYQVTQFGKPVTLSCSQTLNHNVMYWYQQKSSQAPKLLFHYYDKDFNNEADTPDNFQSRRPNTSFCFLDIRSPGLGDTAMYLCATSRDQAGLLREQYFGPGTRLTVT.

The genes are TRBV3-1 (or the pseudogene TRBV3-2) and TRBJ1-1; 8 bases are a match to TRBD1. With 2 bases clipped from V and 5 bases from J, the junction kept 4 bases outside the gene matches. Germline CDR1 reads LGHDT; CDR2 reads YNNKEL (reference sequence). The CDR3 has 14 residues. CDR3 DNA sequence: TGTGCCAGCAGCCAACAGGGGGCGGCAACTGAAGCTTTCTTT. Amino acid sequence: CASSQQGAATEAFF.

The chain recombines TRBV27 with TRBJ2-7; tentatively, D is TRBD2 (5 bases). CDR3 length: 15 residues. The germline gives CDR1 MNHEY, CDR2 SMNVEV (reference sequence). Deletions cut 1 base from V and 0 bases from J, with 10 bases between. CDR3 bases: TGTGCCAGCAGTTTATTCGGGAAGGCCTCCTACGAGCAGTACTTC. As protein: CASSLFGKASYEQYF.

V is TRBV6-5 and J is TRBJ1-4; TRBD1 matches 7 bases. The J segment lost 8 bases and the V segment lost 8 bases, leaving 8 bases of the junction unmatched. Germline CDR1 reads MNHEY; CDR2 reads SVGAGI. The CDR3 extends over 13 amino acids. In DNA form, the CDR3 reads TGTGCCAGCTCGACAGGGTTGGAGGAAAAACTGTTTTTT. Residues: CASSTGLEEKLFF.

This rearrangement joins TRBV4-1 to TRBJ2-7; 10 nucleotides match TRBD2. V shed 4 bases and J 4 bases; nucleotides not matched to a gene: 4. Germline V lookup: CDR1 MGHRA, CDR2 YSYEKL. The CDR3 length is 14 residues. In nucleotides, the CDR3 is TGCGCCAGCAGCCTCGGGACTAGCGAGTACGAGCAGTACTTC. It translates to CASSLGTSEYEQYF.

The J gene is TRBJ2-6, the V gene TRBV5-1, with 11 bases lining up with TRBD1. V lost 3 bases to trimming and J lost 4 bases; unmatched junction nucleotides: 3. The CDR3 contains 16 residues. CDR1 and CDR2 (germline): SGHRS, YFSETQ. As DNA, the CDR3 is TGCGCCAGCAGCTGGACAGGGGGCGACGGGGCCAACGTCCTGACTTTC. Its protein product is CASSWTGGDGANVLTF.

V is TRBV5-1 and J is TRBJ1-6; 10 nucleotides match TRBD1. The germline gives CDR1 SGHRS, CDR2 YFSETQ. V gave up 5 bases and J gave up 8 bases; unmatched junction bases: 10. There are 16 residues in the CDR3. CDR3 nucleotide sequence: TGCGCCAGCAGTCAACGGGCCGGGACAGGGGATTCACCCCTCCACTTT. As protein: CASSQRAGTGDSPLHF. Drawing the rest from reference TRBV5-1 and TRBJ1-6, the complete variable domain is KAGVTQTPRYLIKTRGQQVTLSCSPISGHRSVSWYQQTPGQGLQFLFEYFSETQRNKGNFPGRFSGRQFSNSRSEMNVSTLELGDSALYLCASSQRAGTGDSPLHFGNGTRLTVT.

The chain carries TRBV27 and TRBJ2-3; D is unclear. Trimming cost V 6 bases and J 0 bases, with 7 bases left between them. CDR1 and CDR2 (germline): MNHEY, SMNVEV (reference sequence). The CDR3 runs 13 residues. The CDR3 spells CASSGFSTDTQYF. CDR3 DNA sequence: TGTGCCAGCAGCGGGTTTAGCACAGATACGCAGTATTTT.

The chain employs TRBV6-6 and TRBJ2-7; 13 positions agree with TRBD2. The trim removed 8 bases at V and 4 bases at J, leaving 2 bases unmatched. The CDR3 has 13 residues. Per the germline V gene, CDR1 is MNHNY and CDR2 is SVGAGI (reference sequence). Here the CDR3 reads CASGTSGNYEQYF. CDR3 DNA sequence: TGTGCCAGCGGGACTAGCGGGAATTACGAGCAGTACTTC.

V usage is TRBV6-5 and J usage is TRBJ1-1, with TRBD1 identical over 7 bases. Looked up from germline, CDR1 is MNHEY and CDR2 is SVGAGI. Germline trimming cut 8 bases from V and 7 bases from J; bases unmatched to any gene: 13. CDR3 size: 14 residues. Written as DNA, the CDR3 is TGTGCCAGCGATACAGGGGCGGTGGATGTTGAAGCTTTCTTT. It specifies CASDTGAVDVEAFF.

The chain has TRBV7-9 and TRBJ2-6, with 7 bases identical to TRBD1. This CDR3 spans 16 amino acids. The ends lost 5 bases at V and 1 base at J; junction bases unmatched: 5. The V gene's germline CDR1 is SEHNR and CDR2 FQNEAQ (reference sequence). The CDR3 nucleotides read TGTGCCAGCAGCCCGGGACAGAGTTCTGGGGCCAACGTCCTGACTTTC. Translation gives CASSPGQSSGANVLTF.

The chain links TRBV24-1 to TRBJ2-5; a weak D match, TRBD1 (5 bases). In germline, CDR1 is KGHDR, CDR2 SFDVKD. V gave up 1 base and J gave up 3 bases, with 11 bases separating them. The CDR3 totals 15 residues. This CDR3 is CATSDLGGREETQYF. CDR3 nucleotide sequence: TGTGCCACCAGTGATTTAGGTGGCAGGGAAGAGACCCAGTACTTC.

The chain has TRBV28 and TRBJ1-2, with a tentative D call TRBD1 (5 bases). The germline V gene has CDR1 MDHEN and CDR2 SYDVKM. Trimming took 6 bases from V and 3 from J, leaving 14 bases between them. The CDR3 consists of 14 residues. The CDR3 coding sequence is TGTGCCAGCAGAGTCGGGGGTGCTGACTATGGCTACACCTTC. It translates to CASRVGGADYGYTF.

This sequence joins TRBV28 and TRBJ2-7, with D perhaps matching TRBD1 (6 bases). The CDR3 runs to 14 residues. Looked up from germline, CDR1 is MDHEN and CDR2 is SYDVKM. V lost 5 bases and J lost 7, with 18 bases in between. CDR3 amino acids: CASSRDRRSGEQYF. The CDR3 bases are TGTGCCAGCAGTAGAGACAGGCGGTCTGGGGAGCAGTACTTC.